A single sample is the source of the 6 T cell receptor beta chains below, sequenced in a study of T-cell reconstitution after alpha-beta-depleted transplantation in children. Unique molecular identifiers were used in preparing the TCRbeta library. In TCRdb, the PCR reads were re-called with MiXCR into one record per CDR3 protein. The sample holds some 500,000 distinct CDR3 sequences, about 30% seen once. The specimen was PBMCs from the stem cell graft donor, collected from the stem cell graft. These receptors came from a human donor who donated a stem cell graft to a child with aplastic anemia.

This clonotype has more than one count but fewer than ten. An end of the junction differs from the germline gene, which may be a read error. The chain has TRBV7-2 and TRBJ2-1; TRBD1 agrees at 8 bases. Germline lookup yields CDR1 SGHTA and CDR2 FQGNSA. The CDR3 spans 15 residues. The CDR3 nucleotides are TGTGCCAGCAGCCCGGGGGACAGGTCCTCCAATGAGCAGTTCTTC. Its translation is CASSPGDRSSNEQFF. Drawing the rest from reference TRBV7-2 and TRBJ2-1, the complete variable domain is GAGVSQSPSNKVTEKGKDVELRCDPISGHTALYWYRQSLGQGLEFLIYFQGNSAPDKSGLPSDRFSAERTGGSVSTLTIQRTQQEDSAVYLCASSPGDRSSNEQFFGPGTRLTVL.

The chain links TRBV11-2 to TRBJ1-2; the D is unclear. The CDR3 totals 15 residues. Germline CDR1 reads SGHAT; CDR2 reads FQNNGV. V was clipped by 3 bases and J by 4 bases, with 15 bases between them. The CDR3 is CASSFAGQDLYGYTF. CDR3 DNA: TGTGCCAGCAGCTTTGCTGGGCAGGATCTCTATGGCTACACCTTC.

The chain combines TRBV6-2 or TRBV6-3 with TRBJ2-1, with 7 bases aligning to TRBD2. With V trimmed by 0 bases and J by 3 bases, 5 bases remained unmatched. Germline loops: CDR1 MNHEY, CDR2 SVGEGT. The CDR3 loop spans 16 amino acids. CDR3 in amino acids: CASSYSGGVVYNEQFF. CDR3 nucleotides: TGTGCCAGCAGTTACTCGGGAGGGGTGGTCTACAATGAGCAGTTCTTC.

The chain links TRBV3-1 to TRBJ1-1; possible D gene TRBD1, 6 bases. V was clipped by 3 bases and J by 8 bases, with 10 bases between them. The V gene's germline CDR1 is LGHDT and CDR2 YNNKEL (reference sequence). This CDR3 has 12 amino acids. The CDR3 sequence is CASSHTGREAFF. The CDR3, as DNA: TGTGCCAGCAGCCATACAGGGCGGGAAGCTTTCTTT.

This clonotype was detected only a few times. The chain has TRBV15 and TRBJ2-1, with TRBD2 matching over 11 bases. The germline V gene has CDR1 LNHNV and CDR2 YYDKDF (reference sequence). CDR3 length: 16 residues. V was pared by 4 bases and J by 5 bases, with 7 bases of the junction left unmatched. CDR3 residues: CATSIGLAGRNNEQFF. CDR3 DNA sequence: TGTGCCACCAGCATAGGACTAGCGGGTCGGAACAATGAGCAGTTCTTC.

CDR3 region: CASSQERRVFSGRLGDEQFF. CDR3 DNA: TGTGCCAGCAGCCAAGAACGAAGAGTATTTAGCGGGAGATTGGGCGATGAGCAGTTCTTC. This sequence joins TRBV4-2 and TRBJ2-1; 9 nucleotides agree with TRBD2. The CDR3 covers 20 residues. Unmatched junction bases numbered 20, after V lost 0 bases and J lost 8 bases. Germline CDR1 reads LGHNA; CDR2 reads YNFKEQ.